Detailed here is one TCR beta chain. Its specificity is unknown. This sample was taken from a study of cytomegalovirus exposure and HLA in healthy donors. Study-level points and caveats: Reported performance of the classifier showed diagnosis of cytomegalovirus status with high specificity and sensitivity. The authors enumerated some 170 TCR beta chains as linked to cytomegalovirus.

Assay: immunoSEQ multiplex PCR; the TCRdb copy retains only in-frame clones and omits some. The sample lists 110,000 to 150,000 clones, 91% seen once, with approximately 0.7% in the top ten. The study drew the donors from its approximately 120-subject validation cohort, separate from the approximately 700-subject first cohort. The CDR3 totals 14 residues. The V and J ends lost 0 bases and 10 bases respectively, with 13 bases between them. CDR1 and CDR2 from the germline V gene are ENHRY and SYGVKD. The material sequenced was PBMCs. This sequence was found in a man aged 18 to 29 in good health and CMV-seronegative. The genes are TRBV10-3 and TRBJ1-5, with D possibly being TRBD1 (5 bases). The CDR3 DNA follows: TGTGCCATCAGTGAGTCCCAGGGCCACGAACCCCAGCATTTT. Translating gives CAISESQGHEPQHF.